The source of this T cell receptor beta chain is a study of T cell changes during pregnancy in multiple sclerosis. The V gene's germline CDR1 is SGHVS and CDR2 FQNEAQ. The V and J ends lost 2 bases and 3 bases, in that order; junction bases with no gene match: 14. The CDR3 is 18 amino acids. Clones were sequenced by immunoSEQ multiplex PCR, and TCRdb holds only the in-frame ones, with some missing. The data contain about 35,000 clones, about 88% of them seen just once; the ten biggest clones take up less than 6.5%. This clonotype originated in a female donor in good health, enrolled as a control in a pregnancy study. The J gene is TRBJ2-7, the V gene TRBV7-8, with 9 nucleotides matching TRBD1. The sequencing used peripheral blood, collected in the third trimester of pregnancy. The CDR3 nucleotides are TGTGCCAGCAGCTTATGGGGGACAGGGTCTTCCTTGGACTACGAGCAGTACTTC. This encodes CASSLWGTGSSLDYEQYF.